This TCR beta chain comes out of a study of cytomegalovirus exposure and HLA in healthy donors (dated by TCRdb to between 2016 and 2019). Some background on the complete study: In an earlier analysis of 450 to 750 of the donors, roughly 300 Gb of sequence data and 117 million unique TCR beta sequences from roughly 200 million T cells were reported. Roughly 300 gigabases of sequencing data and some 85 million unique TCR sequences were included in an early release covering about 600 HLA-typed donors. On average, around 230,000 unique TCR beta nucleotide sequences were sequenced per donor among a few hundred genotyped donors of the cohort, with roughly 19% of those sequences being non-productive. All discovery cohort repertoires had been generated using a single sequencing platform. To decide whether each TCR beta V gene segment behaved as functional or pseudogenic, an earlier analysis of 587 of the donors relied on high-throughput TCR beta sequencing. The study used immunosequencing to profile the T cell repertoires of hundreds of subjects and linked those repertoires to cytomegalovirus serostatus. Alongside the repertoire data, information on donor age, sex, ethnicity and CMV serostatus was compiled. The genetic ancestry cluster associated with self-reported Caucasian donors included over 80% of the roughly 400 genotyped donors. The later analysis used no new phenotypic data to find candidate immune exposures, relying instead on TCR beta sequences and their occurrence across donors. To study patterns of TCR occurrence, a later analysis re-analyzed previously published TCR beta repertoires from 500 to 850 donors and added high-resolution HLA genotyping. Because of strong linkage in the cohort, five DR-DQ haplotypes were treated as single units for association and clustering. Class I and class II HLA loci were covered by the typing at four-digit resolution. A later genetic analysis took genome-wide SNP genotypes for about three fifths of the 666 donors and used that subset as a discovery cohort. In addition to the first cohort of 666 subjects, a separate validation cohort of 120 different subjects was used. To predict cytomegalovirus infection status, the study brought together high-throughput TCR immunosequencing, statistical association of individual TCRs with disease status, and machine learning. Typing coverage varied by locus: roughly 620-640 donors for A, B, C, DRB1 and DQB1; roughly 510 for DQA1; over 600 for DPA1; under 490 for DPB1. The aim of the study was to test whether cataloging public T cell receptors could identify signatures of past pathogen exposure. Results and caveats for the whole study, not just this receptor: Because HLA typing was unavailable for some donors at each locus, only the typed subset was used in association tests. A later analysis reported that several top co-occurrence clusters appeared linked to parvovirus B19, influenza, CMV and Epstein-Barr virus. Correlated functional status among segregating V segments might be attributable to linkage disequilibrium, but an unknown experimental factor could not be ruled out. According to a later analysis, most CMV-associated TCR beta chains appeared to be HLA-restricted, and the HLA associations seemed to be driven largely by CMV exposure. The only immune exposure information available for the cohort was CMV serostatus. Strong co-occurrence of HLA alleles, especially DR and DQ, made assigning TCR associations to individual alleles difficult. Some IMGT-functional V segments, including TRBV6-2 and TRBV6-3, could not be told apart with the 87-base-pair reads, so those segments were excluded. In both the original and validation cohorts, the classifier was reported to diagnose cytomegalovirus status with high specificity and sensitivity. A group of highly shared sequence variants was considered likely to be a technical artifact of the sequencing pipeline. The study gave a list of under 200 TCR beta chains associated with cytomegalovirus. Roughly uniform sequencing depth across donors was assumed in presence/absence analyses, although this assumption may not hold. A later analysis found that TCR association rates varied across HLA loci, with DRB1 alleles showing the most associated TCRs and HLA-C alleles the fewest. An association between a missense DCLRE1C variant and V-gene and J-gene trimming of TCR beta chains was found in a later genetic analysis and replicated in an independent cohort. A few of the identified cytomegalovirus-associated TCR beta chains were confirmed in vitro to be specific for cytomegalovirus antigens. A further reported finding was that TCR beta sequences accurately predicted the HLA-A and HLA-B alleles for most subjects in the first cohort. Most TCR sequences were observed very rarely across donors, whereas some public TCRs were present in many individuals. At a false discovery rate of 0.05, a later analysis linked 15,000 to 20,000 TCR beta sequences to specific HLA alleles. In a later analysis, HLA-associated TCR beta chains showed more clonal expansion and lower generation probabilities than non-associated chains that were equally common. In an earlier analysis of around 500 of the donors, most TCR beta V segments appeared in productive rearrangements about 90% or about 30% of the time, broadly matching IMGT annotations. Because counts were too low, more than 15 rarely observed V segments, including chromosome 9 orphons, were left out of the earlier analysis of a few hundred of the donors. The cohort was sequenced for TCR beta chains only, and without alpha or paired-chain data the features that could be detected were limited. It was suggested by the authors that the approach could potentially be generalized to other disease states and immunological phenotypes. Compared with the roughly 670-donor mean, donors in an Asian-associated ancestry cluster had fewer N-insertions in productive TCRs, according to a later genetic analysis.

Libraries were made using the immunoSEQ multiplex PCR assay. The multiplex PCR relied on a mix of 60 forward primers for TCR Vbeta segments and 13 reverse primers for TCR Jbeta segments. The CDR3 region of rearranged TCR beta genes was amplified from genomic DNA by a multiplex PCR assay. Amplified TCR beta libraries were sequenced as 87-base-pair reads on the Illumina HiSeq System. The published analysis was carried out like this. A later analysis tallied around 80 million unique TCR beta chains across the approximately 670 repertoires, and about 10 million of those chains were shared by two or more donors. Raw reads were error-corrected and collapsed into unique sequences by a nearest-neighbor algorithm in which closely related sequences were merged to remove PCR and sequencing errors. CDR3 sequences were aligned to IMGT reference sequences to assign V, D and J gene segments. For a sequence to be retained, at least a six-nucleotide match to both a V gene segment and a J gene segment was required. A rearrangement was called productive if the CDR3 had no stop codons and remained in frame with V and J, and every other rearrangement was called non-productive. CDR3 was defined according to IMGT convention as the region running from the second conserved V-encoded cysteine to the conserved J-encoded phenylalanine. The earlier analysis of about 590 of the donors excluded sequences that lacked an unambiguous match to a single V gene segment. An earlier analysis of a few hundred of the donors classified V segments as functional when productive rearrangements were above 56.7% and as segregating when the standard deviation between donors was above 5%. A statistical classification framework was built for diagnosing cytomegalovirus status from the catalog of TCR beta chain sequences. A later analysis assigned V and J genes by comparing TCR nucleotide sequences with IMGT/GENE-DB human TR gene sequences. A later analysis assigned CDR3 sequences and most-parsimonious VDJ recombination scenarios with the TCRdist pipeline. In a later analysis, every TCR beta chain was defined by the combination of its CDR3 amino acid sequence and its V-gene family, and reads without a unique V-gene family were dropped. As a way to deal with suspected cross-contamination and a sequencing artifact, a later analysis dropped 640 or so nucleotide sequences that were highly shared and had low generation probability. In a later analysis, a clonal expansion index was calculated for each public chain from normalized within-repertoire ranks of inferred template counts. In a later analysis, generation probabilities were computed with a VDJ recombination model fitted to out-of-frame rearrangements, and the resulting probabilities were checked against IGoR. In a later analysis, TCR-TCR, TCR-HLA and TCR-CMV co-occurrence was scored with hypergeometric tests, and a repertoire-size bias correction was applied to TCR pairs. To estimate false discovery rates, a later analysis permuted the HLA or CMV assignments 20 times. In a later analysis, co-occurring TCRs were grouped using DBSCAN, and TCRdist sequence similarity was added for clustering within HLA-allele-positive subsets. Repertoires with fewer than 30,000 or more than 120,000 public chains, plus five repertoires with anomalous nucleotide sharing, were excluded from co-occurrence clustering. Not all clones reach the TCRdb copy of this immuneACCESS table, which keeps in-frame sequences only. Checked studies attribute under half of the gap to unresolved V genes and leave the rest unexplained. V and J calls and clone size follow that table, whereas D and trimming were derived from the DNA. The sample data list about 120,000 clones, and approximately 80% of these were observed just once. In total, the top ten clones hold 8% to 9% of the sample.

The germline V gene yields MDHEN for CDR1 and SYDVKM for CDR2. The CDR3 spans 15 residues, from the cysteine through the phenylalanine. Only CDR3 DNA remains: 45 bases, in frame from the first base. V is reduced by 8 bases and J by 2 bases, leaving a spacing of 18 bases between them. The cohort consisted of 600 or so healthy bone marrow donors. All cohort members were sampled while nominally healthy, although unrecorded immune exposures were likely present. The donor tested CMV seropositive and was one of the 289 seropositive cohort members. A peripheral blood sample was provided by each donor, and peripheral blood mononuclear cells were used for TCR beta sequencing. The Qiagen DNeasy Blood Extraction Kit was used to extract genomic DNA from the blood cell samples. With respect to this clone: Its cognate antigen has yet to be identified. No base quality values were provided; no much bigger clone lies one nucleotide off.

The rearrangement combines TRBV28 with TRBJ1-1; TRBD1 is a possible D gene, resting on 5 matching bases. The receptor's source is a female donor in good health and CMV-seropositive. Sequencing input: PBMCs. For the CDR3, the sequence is CASEPPTDQNTEAFF. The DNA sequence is TGTGCCAGCGAACCTCCGACAGATCAAAACACTGAAGCTTTCTTT.